The 4 T cell receptor beta chains presented below share a single source sample, sequenced in a study of T cells expressing NK-cell markers. TCRdb reprocessed the 5' RACE reads and reports one entry per CDR3 protein, with no DNA. With 250,000 to 300,000 distinct CDR3 sequences in the sample, the ten largest clones hold roughly 4.2%. The sequenced sample was blood T cells: a sorted CD56 or NKG2C T cell subset, CD4+ or CD8+ T cells, or bulk PBMC T cells (not recorded which). Every receptor here comes from a woman between 18 and 70 years old in good health.

The rearrangement links TRBV12-3 or TRBV12-4 to TRBJ2-4; the D call from TCRdb, TRBD1, cannot be confirmed without DNA. This CDR3 has 15 amino acids. This chain's CDR3 is CASSDNREAKNIQYF.

The chain recombines TRBV29-1 with TRBJ1-2; TCRdb's D call of TRBD1 is untestable without DNA. The germline V gene encodes CDR1 SQVTM and CDR2 ANQGSEA. This CDR3 is built from 13 residues. Here the CDR3 reads CSARTGPNYGYTF.

V and J are TRBV6-2 or TRBV6-3 and TRBJ1-5. The germline V gene encodes CDR1 MNHEY and CDR2 SVGEGT. The CDR3 is 13 amino acids. CDR3 in amino acids: CASSKTGNQPQHF.

This chain connects TRBV11-2 to TRBJ1-4. The CDR3 consists of 12 residues. Germline V gene lookup returns CDR1 SGHAT and CDR2 FQNNGV. The CDR3 sequence is CASSLDLGKLFF.